These 17 T cell receptor beta chains were sequenced from one sample in a study of T cell clusters in autoimmune cytopenias. TRB amplification used approximately 250 ng of peripheral blood genomic DNA. TRB rearrangements were amplified by touch-down multiplex PCR with mixed TRB-A/B primers. Using the multiplex PCR reads, TCRdb records one entry per CDR3 protein without DNA. Its clone listing holds about 7,500 distinct CDR3 sequences. The sequenced sample consisted of peripheral blood. These receptor sequences come from a human donor with an autoimmune cytopenia or autoimmune hepatitis (not recorded which).

The rearrangement uses TRBV6-1 and TRBJ2-2. From germline, CDR1 is MNHNS and CDR2 SASEGT. CDR3 length equals 15 residues. Here the CDR3 reads CASKPGTQNTGELFF.

This clonotype counts as medium-sized by frequency. The chain carries TRBV6-6 and TRBJ2-7. This CDR3 is built from 13 residues. The germline CDR1 and CDR2 sequences are MNHNY and SVGAGI (reference sequence). This CDR3 is CASTSSNSYEQYF.

The J gene is TRBJ2-3, the V gene TRBV27; checking the TCRdb D call of TRBD1 is not possible without DNA. This CDR3 has 15 amino acids. Per the germline V gene, CDR1 is MNHEY and CDR2 is SMNVEV (reference sequence). The CDR3 sequence is CASSLGGGSTDTQYF.

CDR3 amino acids: CASSQANKYGYTF. The rearrangement uses TRBV7-4 and TRBJ1-2. The CDR3 contains 13 residues. Looked up from germline, CDR1 is SGHVT and CDR2 is SQSDAQ.

V and J are TRBV5-4 and TRBJ1-3. Per the germline V gene, CDR1 is SGHNT and CDR2 is YYREEE (reference sequence). This CDR3 is 15 amino acids long. The CDR3 here is CASSWDTDSGNTIYF.

This chain joins TRBV6-1 and TRBJ1-2. CDR1 and CDR2 (germline): MNHNS, SASEGT. The CDR3 consists of 12 residues. Here the CDR3 reads CARTSPGSGYTF.

The V and J genes are TRBV5-4 and TRBJ2-5; TCRdb indicates TRBD2, and absent DNA this call remains unverified. CDR1 SGHNT and CDR2 YYREEE come from the germline V gene (reference sequence). The length of the CDR3 is 14 residues. CDR3 region: CASSLGSREETQYF.

Frequency places this clonotype as medium-sized. The V call is TRBV19, the J call TRBJ1-4. The CDR3 length is 13 residues. Germline V lookup: CDR1 LNHDA, CDR2 SQIVND (reference sequence). CDR3 loop: CASSIDKDEKLFF.

This clonotype is medium-sized by frequency. V usage is TRBV6-6 and J usage is TRBJ2-3; lacking DNA, the TRBD1 call made by TCRdb goes unchecked. The germline V gene encodes CDR1 MNHNY and CDR2 SVGAGI (reference sequence). The CDR3 covers 13 residues. CDR3 sequence reads: CASFRGLTDTQYF.

In terms of frequency, this clonotype is medium-sized (0.01 to 0.1%). V usage is TRBV15 and J usage is TRBJ1-3; TCRdb indicates TRBD1, and absent DNA this call remains unverified. The CDR3 totals 18 residues. In germline, CDR1 is LNHNV, CDR2 YYDKDF (reference sequence). The CDR3 is CATSREIRTGRTGNTIYF.

By frequency, this clonotype registers medium-sized. The V call is TRBV19, the J call TRBJ2-2. The CDR3 runs 15 residues. Germline loops: CDR1 LNHDA, CDR2 SQIVND (reference sequence). Here the CDR3 reads CASSIPAKSTGELFF.

This clonotype is classed as medium-sized by frequency. V and J are TRBV12-3 or TRBV12-4 and TRBJ2-1; TCRdb lists TRBD1, though no DNA is available to test this call. This CDR3 region has 14 residues. Here the CDR3 reads CASSLQGVNNEQFF.

This chain joins TRBV19 and TRBJ1-2; TCRdb gives TRBD1 as the D gene, but with no DNA this cannot be confirmed. Germline loops: CDR1 LNHDA, CDR2 SQIVND (reference sequence). The CDR3 has 12 residues. The CDR3 loop reads CASIDRAYGYTF.

The rearrangement uses TRBV27 and TRBJ1-2; the D call of TRBD1 rests on TCRdb alone, since no DNA is present to check it. The germline V gene encodes CDR1 MNHEY and CDR2 SMNVEV (reference sequence). The CDR3 runs 14 residues. The CDR3 sequence is CASSLIGGQDGYTF.

The rearrangement uses TRBV12-5 and TRBJ1-1. The germline V gene has CDR1 LGHNT and CDR2 FRNRAP. The CDR3 consists of 13 residues. The CDR3 loop is CASGLVHGSEAFF.

The chain carries TRBV20-1 and TRBJ2-3; TCRdb selects TRBD2, and the lack of DNA leaves this call unchecked. The CDR3 is 12 amino acids. Germline V gives CDR1 DFQATT, CDR2 SNEGSKA (reference sequence). CDR3 region: CSGGGGVDTQYF.

The chain employs TRBV6-1 and TRBJ2-2. In germline, CDR1 is MNHNS, CDR2 SASEGT. The CDR3 loop spans 13 amino acids. CDR3 loop: CASSWPNTGELFF.